These 20 T cell receptor beta chains were sequenced from one sample in a study of T-cell reconstitution after alpha-beta-depleted transplantation in children (dated by TCRdb to the mid-2010s). The sample's time point, from its label and the paper: day 60 (about 2 months) after transplantation. This sample's treatment or condition label indicates: allogeneic hematopoietic cell transplantation with graft depleted of TCRalphabeta T cells and CD19 B cells. The library came from PCR. These reads were obtained on an Illumina HiSeq 2500. TCR library preparation used molecular barcoding, with unique molecular identifiers applied to normalize quantification of the TCRbeta repertoire. The public reads were reanalyzed by TCRdb: fastp trimming at Q25, MiXCR alignment, in-frame beta chains only. Every CDR3 protein is listed once, alongside the most common genes and DNA of its rows. The sample contains several thousand distinct CDR3 sequences, around 30% of them found a single time. Approximately 2.2% of the sample is held by the ten biggest clonotypes.

Here the sequenced sample was peripheral blood, taken 60 days after TCRalphabeta/CD19-depleted stem cell transplant. The receptors originated from a boy under three years old who had a stem cell transplant for SCID, so the T cells may come from the graft donor.

This clonotype is deemed medium-sized. The V call is TRBV19, the J call TRBJ2-3; tentatively, D is TRBD2 (5 bases). Trimming pared 0 bases from V and 1 base from J, leaving 14 bases between. The CDR3 covers 17 residues. Germline values: CDR1 LNHDA, CDR2 SQIVND (reference sequence). CDR3 loop: CASSIDLRRARTDTQYF. CDR3 nucleotides: TGTGCCAGTAGTATAGATCTTCGGCGGGCGCGCACAGATACGCAGTATTTT.

This clonotype rates as medium-sized. The chain employs TRBV10-3 and TRBJ2-4; D is unclear. The CDR3 runs 16 residues. Between the trimmed V and J ends, which lost 2 bases and 2 bases, there was a span of 13 bases. Looked up from germline, CDR1 is ENHRY and CDR2 is SYGVKD. The CDR3 coding sequence is TGTGCCATCAGTGAGAGGGTCTTGGGAACCAAAAACATTCAGTACTTC. This encodes CAISERVLGTKNIQYF.

This clonotype was detected ten times or more. The CDR3 sequence is CASSSPGGDQPQHF. The CDR3 coding sequence is TGTGCCAGCAGCTCGCCGGGGGGGGACCAGCCCCAGCATTTT. This chain joins TRBV7-3 and TRBJ1-5, with D possibly matching TRBD1 (5 bases). V lost 4 bases and J 7 bases, leaving 14 bases between the germline ends. This CDR3 comprises 14 residues. From germline, CDR1 is SGHTA and CDR2 FQGTGA. Looking up the rest from reference TRBV7-3 and TRBJ1-5 gives the full variable domain: GAGVSQTPSNKVTEKGKYVELRCDPISGHTALYWYRQSLGQGPEFLIYFQGTGAADDSGLPNDRFFAVRPEGSVSTLKIQRTERGDSAVYLCASSSPGGDQPQHFGDGTRLSIL.

The chain has TRBV19 and TRBJ1-6; TRBD1 aligns across 7 bases. Germline V gene data show CDR1 as LNHDA and CDR2 as SQIVND (reference sequence). V dropped 6 bases and J dropped 7; count of bases not matched to a gene: 9. The CDR3 runs to 15 residues. The CDR3 here is CASSNPRTGNSPLHF. The CDR3 bases are TGTGCCAGTAGCAACCCCAGGACAGGAAATTCACCCCTCCACTTT.

J is TRBJ2-3 and V is TRBV7-9, with 10 bases that match TRBD1. Trimming removed 1 base from V and 6 bases from J; junction bases left unmatched: 4. The CDR3 has 15 amino acids. Germline V gene sequence: CDR1 SEHNR, CDR2 FQNEAQ (reference sequence). CDR3 sequence: CASSLEGQGTDTQYF. The CDR3 coding sequence is TGTGCCAGCAGCTTAGAGGGACAGGGGACCGATACGCAGTATTTT.

In this sample, this clonotype turned up many times. The V and J genes are TRBV2 and TRBJ2-3; D tentatively fits TRBD1 or TRBD2 (6 bases each). Germline-derived CDR1 and CDR2 are SNHLY and FYNNEI. The CDR3 covers 19 residues. V lost 4 bases and J 1 base, leaving 24 bases between the germline ends. CDR3 sequence reads: CASSGRRGALTNGTDTQYF. CDR3 nucleotides: TGTGCCAGCAGTGGCAGGAGGGGGGCCCTGACCAACGGCACAGATACGCAGTATTTT.

This clonotype was counted many times. The chain is built from TRBV24-1 and TRBJ2-2, with 11 nucleotides matching TRBD2. CDR3 length equals 18 residues. Germline CDR1 and CDR2: KGHDR and SFDVKD. J was trimmed by 0 bases and V by 0 bases; bases with no gene match: 2. The CDR3 here is CATSDLPSGGPNTGELFF. The CDR3 region has the DNA TGTGCCACCAGTGATTTGCCTAGCGGGGGGCCGAACACCGGGGAGCTGTTTTTT.

The J gene is TRBJ2-3, the V gene TRBV24-1; no definite D call. CDR3 length: 13 amino acids. Germline lookup yields CDR1 KGHDR and CDR2 SFDVKD. V dropped 1 base and J dropped 5 bases, with 6 bases sitting between them. The CDR3 region has the DNA TGTGCCACCAGTGATTTAGAAGGAGATACGCAGTATTTT. Its protein is CATSDLEGDTQYF.

This clonotype is medium-sized (0.01 to 0.1%). The chain is built from TRBV2 and TRBJ2-4; D assignment may be TRBD1 or TRBD2 (5 bases each). CDR3 length equals 14 residues. The germline CDR1 and CDR2 sequences are SNHLY and FYNNEI. Trimming removed 9 bases from V and 2 bases from J, with 14 bases in between. CDR3 in DNA: TGTGCCAGACGGGACCGTCCAACCAAAAACATTCAGTACTTC. Protein sequence: CARRDRPTKNIQYF.

This clonotype is judged medium-sized. The gene calls are TRBV6-2 or TRBV6-3 and TRBJ1-1; D gene uncertain. Germline V gene lookup returns CDR1 MNHEY and CDR2 SVGEGT. The CDR3 runs 14 residues. Trimming took off 2 bases at V and 0 bases at J, with 7 bases between the two ends. For the CDR3, the DNA is TGTGCCAGCAGTTACGGGTGGATGAACACTGAAGCTTTCTTT. Translation gives CASSYGWMNTEAFF.

This clonotype was observed at least ten times. This rearrangement joins TRBV7-9 to TRBJ2-4; TRBD1 aligns across 7 bases. Germline CDR1 and CDR2: SEHNR and FQNEAQ (reference sequence). V lost 5 bases and J lost 6; bases outside the gene matches: 7. There are 14 residues in the CDR3. CDR3 loop: CASSPGPGGNIQYF. Here the CDR3 DNA reads TGTGCCAGCAGCCCTGGGCCAGGGGGAAACATTCAGTACTTC.

This clonotype was counted ten times or more. The rearrangement joins TRBV6-5 to TRBJ2-5; possibly TRBD2 for D (7 bases). Germline CDR1 and CDR2: MNHEY and SVGAGI. The CDR3 has 15 amino acids. V shed 2 bases and J shed 4 bases, with 14 bases lying between them. The CDR3 DNA follows: TGTGCCAGCAGTTACCGAGGGGGGGCGGGAGAGACCCAGTACTTC. As protein: CASSYRGGAGETQYF.

Ten or more counts support this clonotype. The rearrangement uses TRBV20-1 and TRBJ2-7; D tentatively reads TRBD1 or TRBD2 (5 bases each). Deletions cut 0 bases from V and 3 bases from J, with 12 bases between. The CDR3 has 14 amino acids. CDR1 is DFQATT, CDR2 SNEGSKA, per germline (reference sequence). CDR3 protein: CSARDEGTVYEQYF. The CDR3 nucleotides read TGCAGTGCTAGAGATGAGGGGACGGTCTACGAGCAGTACTTC.

This clonotype is labeled medium-sized (0.01 to 0.1%). V gene TRBV3-1 combines with J gene TRBJ2-3; 9 nucleotides agree with TRBD1. V lost 4 bases and J lost 2; bases outside the gene matches: 16. The CDR3 has 19 residues. Germline values: CDR1 LGHDT, CDR2 YNNKEL (reference sequence). In nucleotides, the CDR3 is TGTGCCAGCAGCCTCCGCTACTCACAGGGGGCGCCTTACACAGATACGCAGTATTTT. Translated, it gives CASSLRYSQGAPYTDTQYF.

The chain links TRBV7-9 to TRBJ2-4, with a tentative D call TRBD1 (5 bases). The CDR3 is made up of 17 amino acids. V lost 4 bases and J lost 0, with 16 bases in between. Germline V gene data show CDR1 as SEHNR and CDR2 as FQNEAQ (reference sequence). This chain's CDR3 is CASSSFGHLLAKNIQYF. CDR3 in DNA: TGTGCCAGCAGCTCCTTCGGACACCTCCTAGCCAAAAACATTCAGTACTTC.

CDR3 DNA: TGTGCCAGCACCCCTAGGAGAACTACAGATACGCAGTATTTT. It is translated as CASTPRRTTDTQYF. The rearrangement uses TRBV7-9 and TRBJ2-3; D remains unclear. CDR3 size: 14 residues. V lost 7 bases and J lost 3, with 14 bases in between. Germline V lookup: CDR1 SEHNR, CDR2 FQNEAQ (reference sequence).

At least ten counts were recorded for this clonotype. This sequence joins TRBV10-3 and TRBJ1-5, with D possibly matching TRBD1 (5 bases). The germline CDR1 and CDR2 sequences are ENHRY and SYGVKD. CDR3 length equals 13 residues. Trimming took off 5 bases at V and 6 bases at J, with 11 bases between the two ends. The chain's CDR3 is CAISYQGSQPQHF. CDR3 bases: TGTGCCATCAGTTACCAGGGAAGTCAGCCCCAGCATTTT.

This clonotype is medium-sized. The chain recombines TRBV7-9 with TRBJ1-3, with a tentative D call TRBD1 (6 bases). CDR1 is SEHNR, CDR2 FQNEAQ, per germline (reference sequence). V lost 4 bases to trimming and J lost 0 bases, with 19 bases between them. The CDR3 sequence is 18 residues long. The CDR3 spells CASSSRDQTGPSGNTIYF. The CDR3 DNA follows: TGTGCCAGCAGCTCCCGAGACCAGACAGGACCCTCTGGAAACACCATATATTTT.

This clonotype turned up a few times. The V call is TRBV20-1, the J call TRBJ2-3; possible D gene TRBD2, 6 bases. With 7 bases removed from V and 4 bases from J, the gap between germline ends came to 9 bases. This CDR3 has 11 amino acids. Germline-derived CDR1 and CDR2 are DFQATT and SNEGSKA (reference sequence). CDR3 nucleotides: TGCAGTGTGGACTACTCAGATACGCAGTATTTT. It encodes CSVDYSDTQYF.

The rearrangement links TRBV28 to TRBJ2-7; D not resolved. Germline CDR1 reads MDHEN; CDR2 reads SYDVKM. The CDR3 covers 14 residues. V dropped 5 bases and J dropped 0 bases, with 11 bases sitting between them. In nucleotides, the CDR3 is TGTGCCAGCAGTCCACAAGAGGCCTCCTACGAGCAGTACTTC. This gives the protein CASSPQEASYEQYF.